A selection of T cell receptor beta chains follows, all from one sample in a study of T cells in Graves' hyperthyroidism and ophthalmopathy. One entry per CDR3 protein, called by TCRdb with MiXCR from the multiplex PCR reads. The sample consists of 550,000 to 700,000 distinct CDR3 sequences, about 15% of them appearing once. The sample comprised blood. The receptors originated from a woman aged 40-49 years with Graves' ophthalmopathy. The CDR3 runs from the conserved cysteine through the conserved F or W. Each record gives: J gene, D gene, CDR3 length, clone size, V gene, CDR3 protein, CDR3 DNA. D genes are given only for firm matches. Clone sizes are given selectively: once, few, many, or a class where the clone is expanded.

j_call: TRBJ2-5; d_call: TRBD1; cdr3_length: 15; clone_size: many; v_call: TRBV2; cdr3_aa: CASSNWDSLQETQYF; cdr3_nt: TGTGCCAGCAGTAATTGGGACAGTCTACAAGAGACCCAGTACTTC
j_call: TRBJ1-2; d_call: TRBD1; cdr3_length: 15; clone_size: once; v_call: TRBV12-3/TRBV12-4; cdr3_aa: CASSYYGTGVYGYTF; cdr3_nt: TGTGCCAGCAGTTACTACGGGACAGGGGTCTATGGCTACACCTTC
j_call: TRBJ2-2; d_call: NA; cdr3_length: 14; clone_size: few; v_call: TRBV4-1; cdr3_aa: CASSQEPMTGELFF; cdr3_nt: TGCGCCAGCAGCCAAGAACCGATGACCGGGGAGCTGTTTTTT
j_call: TRBJ1-1; d_call: NA; cdr3_length: 13; clone_size: many; v_call: TRBV6-5; cdr3_aa: CASSYGRETEAFF; cdr3_nt: TGTGCCAGCAGTTACGGGAGAGAAACTGAAGCTTTCTTT
j_call: TRBJ1-1; d_call: NA; cdr3_length: 16; clone_size: many; v_call: TRBV19; cdr3_aa: CASTQGRGDSRSEAFF; cdr3_nt: TGTGCCAGTACCCAAGGACGGGGAGACAGCCGGAGTGAAGCTTTCTTT
j_call: TRBJ2-2; d_call: TRBD2; cdr3_length: 14; clone_size: few; v_call: TRBV30; cdr3_aa: CAWRLAGNAGELFF; cdr3_nt: TGTGCCTGGAGACTAGCGGGAAACGCCGGGGAGCTGTTTTTT
j_call: TRBJ2-5; d_call: NA; cdr3_length: 17; clone_size: many; v_call: TRBV6-2/TRBV6-3; cdr3_aa: CASSYFVATDGGETQYF; cdr3_nt: TGTGCCAGCAGTTACTTCGTGGCGACTGATGGGGGAGAGACCCAGTACTTC
j_call: TRBJ2-5; d_call: TRBD1; cdr3_length: 16; clone_size: NA; v_call: TRBV20-1; cdr3_aa: CSAVGGQGADQETQHF; cdr3_nt: TGCAGTGCTGTAGGGGGACAGGGGGCCGACCAAGAGACCCAGCACTTC
j_call: TRBJ2-2; d_call: TRBD2; cdr3_length: 17; clone_size: many; v_call: TRBV24-1; cdr3_aa: CATSEASGRARTGELFF; cdr3_nt: TGTGCCACCAGTGAGGCTAGCGGGAGGGCCCGGACCGGGGAGCTGTTTTTT
j_call: TRBJ2-7; d_call: TRBD1; cdr3_length: 15; clone_size: NA; v_call: TRBV19; cdr3_aa: CASSIRDRGTYEQYF; cdr3_nt: TGTGCCAGTAGTATTCGAGACAGGGGAACCTACGAGCAGTACTTC
j_call: TRBJ2-7; d_call: NA; cdr3_length: 19; clone_size: many; v_call: TRBV7-8; cdr3_aa: CASRPTAIIGFQGPYEQYF; cdr3_nt: TGTGCCAGCAGGCCTACCGCGATAATAGGGTTTCAGGGACCCTACGAGCAGTACTTC
j_call: TRBJ2-4; d_call: NA; cdr3_length: 18; clone_size: few; v_call: TRBV4-1; cdr3_aa: CASSQDRGSEGAKNIQYF; cdr3_nt: TGCGCCAGCAGCCAAGATAGGGGGAGCGAGGGAGCCAAAAACATTCAGTACTTC
j_call: TRBJ2-7; d_call: NA; cdr3_length: 15; clone_size: few; v_call: TRBV11-2; cdr3_aa: CASSLSAGETYEQYF; cdr3_nt: TGTGCCAGCAGCTTATCGGCAGGGGAAACCTACGAGCAGTACTTC
j_call: TRBJ2-3; d_call: TRBD2; cdr3_length: 14; clone_size: few; v_call: TRBV2; cdr3_aa: CASRYGLDTDTQYF; cdr3_nt: TGTGCCAGCAGATATGGACTAGATACAGATACGCAGTATTTT
j_call: TRBJ2-2; d_call: NA; cdr3_length: 14; clone_size: few; v_call: TRBV9; cdr3_aa: CASSVLRDTGELFF; cdr3_nt: TGTGCCAGCAGCGTGTTAAGAGACACCGGGGAGCTGTTTTTT
j_call: TRBJ1-5; d_call: NA; cdr3_length: 13; clone_size: many; v_call: TRBV6-1; cdr3_aa: CASSEISNQPQHF; cdr3_nt: TGTGCCAGCAGTGAAATTAGCAATCAGCCCCAGCATTTT
j_call: TRBJ2-7; d_call: NA; cdr3_length: 16; clone_size: NA; v_call: TRBV28; cdr3_aa: CASSLSGSYSSYEQYF; cdr3_nt: TGTGCCAGCAGTTTATCGGGGAGCTATAGCTCCTACGAGCAGTACTTC
j_call: TRBJ1-5; d_call: NA; cdr3_length: 12; clone_size: many; v_call: TRBV27; cdr3_aa: CASSDGSQPQHF; cdr3_nt: TGTGCCAGCAGTGACGGGAGTCAGCCCCAGCATTTT
j_call: TRBJ1-2; d_call: NA; cdr3_length: 14; clone_size: NA; v_call: TRBV4-1; cdr3_aa: CASSQVLGSYGYTF; cdr3_nt: TGCGCCAGCAGCCAGGTTCTGGGGTCCTATGGCTACACCTTC
j_call: TRBJ2-7; d_call: TRBD2; cdr3_length: 16; clone_size: many; v_call: TRBV6-5; cdr3_aa: CASSYDPRGGSYEQYF; cdr3_nt: TGTGCCAGCAGTTACGACCCACGGGGGGGCTCCTACGAGCAGTACTTC
j_call: TRBJ2-3; d_call: NA; cdr3_length: 13; clone_size: NA; v_call: TRBV18; cdr3_aa: CASSPPGTDTQYF; cdr3_nt: TGTGCCAGCTCACCACCTGGCACAGATACGCAGTATTTT
j_call: TRBJ1-5; d_call: NA; cdr3_length: 13; clone_size: many; v_call: TRBV28; cdr3_aa: CASSLMGTQPQHF; cdr3_nt: TGTGCCAGCAGTTTAATGGGGACTCAGCCCCAGCATTTT
j_call: TRBJ1-2; d_call: TRBD1; cdr3_length: 12; clone_size: many; v_call: TRBV6-1; cdr3_aa: CASRDRVFGYTF; cdr3_nt: TGTGCCAGCAGGGACAGGGTTTTTGGCTACACCTTC
j_call: TRBJ2-7; d_call: TRBD2; cdr3_length: 16; clone_size: many; v_call: TRBV15; cdr3_aa: CATSSRRLAGHYEQYF; cdr3_nt: TGTGCCACCAGCTCCAGGAGGCTAGCGGGACATTACGAGCAGTACTTC
j_call: TRBJ2-5; d_call: TRBD2; cdr3_length: 15; clone_size: NA; v_call: TRBV6-1; cdr3_aa: CASNTGGGVGETQYF; cdr3_nt: TGTGCCAGCAACACCGGGGGAGGGGTAGGAGAGACCCAGTACTTC
j_call: TRBJ1-4; d_call: NA; cdr3_length: 14; clone_size: few; v_call: TRBV7-9; cdr3_aa: CASSSRGSNEKLFF; cdr3_nt: TGTGCCAGCAGTTCGAGGGGATCTAATGAAAAACTGTTTTTT
j_call: TRBJ1-3; d_call: NA; cdr3_length: 14; clone_size: many; v_call: TRBV5-1; cdr3_aa: CASSVTGSGNTIYF; cdr3_nt: TGCGCCAGCAGCGTGACAGGTTCAGGAAACACCATATATTTT
j_call: TRBJ2-5; d_call: NA; cdr3_length: 12; clone_size: many; v_call: TRBV20-1; cdr3_aa: CSARVRQETQYF; cdr3_nt: TGCAGTGCTAGGGTTAGGCAAGAGACCCAGTACTTC
j_call: TRBJ2-5; d_call: TRBD2; cdr3_length: 17; clone_size: many; v_call: TRBV11-2; cdr3_aa: CASSLKNPAGTQETQYF; cdr3_nt: TGTGCCAGCAGCTTAAAAAACCCAGCGGGGACCCAAGAGACCCAGTACTTC
j_call: TRBJ1-3; d_call: NA; cdr3_length: 16; clone_size: NA; v_call: TRBV29-1; cdr3_aa: CSVGLGIRISGNTIYF; cdr3_nt: TGCAGCGTTGGGTTGGGGATCCGAATTTCTGGAAACACCATATATTTT
j_call: TRBJ2-5; d_call: NA; cdr3_length: 14; clone_size: many; v_call: TRBV7-9; cdr3_aa: CASSVGGRQETQYF; cdr3_nt: TGTGCCAGCAGCGTAGGGGGACGGCAAGAGACCCAGTACTTC